A single sample gave rise to the 10 T cell receptor beta chains below, sequenced in a study of T cells in Graves' hyperthyroidism and ophthalmopathy. RNA transcripts were the template for amplifying TCR beta CDR3 regions. A first-round RT-PCR of the TCR CDR3 used the HTBI primer set. Using its own MiXCR run on the multiplex PCR reads, TCRdb lists one record per CDR3 protein. The data contain 280,000 or so distinct CDR3 sequences, under 30% of them singletons. Specimen: blood. The receptors originated from a man aged 35 to 55 with Graves' hyperthyroidism that later progressed to Graves' ophthalmopathy.

The chain is built from TRBV30 and TRBJ2-2; 11 nucleotides agree with TRBD2. This CDR3 spans 17 amino acids. In germline, CDR1 is GTSNPN, CDR2 SVGIG (reference sequence). J gave up 8 bases and V 0 bases, and 11 bases lay outside the gene matches. The CDR3 coding sequence is TGTGCCTGGAGTGTACCCTATTCTAGCGGGAGGCTTGGGGAGCTGTTTTTT. Translating gives CAWSVPYSSGRLGELFF.

V gene TRBV4-3 combines with J gene TRBJ1-2; weak D call: TRBD1 (6 bases). The V end was cut by 4 bases, the J end by 2 bases, with 17 bases between. The germline V gene encodes CDR1 LGHNA and CDR2 YSLEER. The CDR3 is 16 residues long. The chain's CDR3 is CASSLGAGAANYGYTF. The CDR3 nucleotides are TGCGCCAGCAGCCTAGGCGCGGGGGCGGCCAACTATGGCTACACCTTC.

This clonotype was counted ten times or more. The chain carries TRBV20-1 and TRBJ1-1; maybe TRBD1 (5 bases). Germline-derived CDR1 and CDR2 are DFQATT and SNEGSKA (reference sequence). CDR3 length: 15 amino acids. V lost 0 bases and J 3 bases, leaving 14 bases between the germline ends. The DNA of the CDR3 is TGCAGTGCTAGAGATTGGGGGGTAGGGGACACTGAAGCTTTCTTT. Translated: CSARDWGVGDTEAFF.

This clonotype has a count of ten or more. The rearrangement links TRBV3-1 to TRBJ1-1; TRBD1 might be the D (5 bases). The V and J ends lost 4 bases and 6 bases respectively, with 15 bases between them. Per the germline V gene, CDR1 is LGHDT and CDR2 is YNNKEL (reference sequence). This CDR3 has 14 residues. As DNA, the CDR3 is TGTGCCAGCAGCCCCAAATCCGGGACCCCTGAAGCTTTCTTT. Residues: CASSPKSGTPEAFF.

This clonotype came up a few times. The chain joins TRBV30 to TRBJ2-5; maybe TRBD1 (5 bases). V was clipped by 1 base and J by 5 bases, with 14 bases between them. The CDR3 loop spans 14 amino acids. CDR1 is GTSNPN, CDR2 SVGIG, per germline (reference sequence). The CDR3 protein is CAWSGLKGMETQYF. Written as DNA, the CDR3 is TGTGCCTGGAGTGGGTTGAAGGGGATGGAGACCCAGTACTTC.

This clonotype was observed at least ten times. One end of the junction is discordant with germline, which a read error may explain. The V call is TRBV20-1, the J call TRBJ2-7, with TRBD2 matching 11 bases. Germline V gives CDR1 DFQATT, CDR2 SNEGSKA (reference sequence). The CDR3 contains 15 residues. This CDR3 is CSASVNSGRGYERYF. Written as DNA, the CDR3 is TGCAGTGCTAGCGTGAATAGCGGGAGGGGTTACGAGCGGTACTTC.

This clonotype was picked up many times. The chain has TRBV6-5 and TRBJ1-2, with D possibly matching TRBD1 (6 bases). Looked up from germline, CDR1 is MNHEY and CDR2 is SVGAGI. Trimming shortened V by 2 bases and J by 6 bases, and 13 bases separated the two germline ends. The CDR3 is made up of 14 amino acids. This chain's CDR3 is CASSYAQTGNGYTF. DNA for the CDR3: TGTGCCAGCAGTTACGCCCAAACAGGGAATGGCTACACCTTC.

This clonotype has ten or more counts. The chain carries TRBV5-1 and TRBJ2-7; D call uncertain. Germline values: CDR1 SGHRS, CDR2 YFSETQ. The CDR3 has 13 residues. Trimming removed 0 bases from V and 2 bases from J, with 6 bases in between. The CDR3 here is CASSLDNPYEQYF. The CDR3 DNA reads TGCGCCAGCAGCTTGGATAATCCCTACGAGCAGTACTTC.

Many counts were recorded for this clonotype. This chain connects TRBV20-1 to TRBJ1-1; no clear D gene. The CDR3 has 11 amino acids. V was clipped by 7 bases and J by 3 bases, with 9 bases between them. In germline, CDR1 is DFQATT, CDR2 SNEGSKA (reference sequence). The DNA of the CDR3 is TGCAGTGGGGTCGGCGACACTGAAGCTTTCTTT. This translates into CSGVGDTEAFF.

This clonotype occurred many times. V and J are TRBV18 and TRBJ2-5; D uncertain. This CDR3 has 13 residues. V lost 6 bases and J lost 5, with 13 bases in between. Germline-derived CDR1 and CDR2 are KGHSH and LQKENI. The CDR3 loop reads CASSPTLAETQYF. CDR3 sequence (DNA): TGTGCCAGCTCCCCGACCCTGGCGGAGACCCAGTACTTC.